Following are 3 T cell receptor beta chains from one sample sequenced in a study of CD8+CD57+ T cells in acquired aplastic anemia. Patients chosen for sequencing had shown CD8+CD57+ cell expansion by flow cytometry. Genomic DNA templated the TCR beta VDJ and CDR3 profiling. TCRdb re-derived calls from the reads in MiXCR, one entry per CDR3 protein. The sample has about 190,000 distinct CDR3 sequences, roughly half seen once. Material for sequencing was sorted CD4+, CD8+, or CD8+CD57+ T cells (not recorded which) from PBMCs. The receptors were sampled from a human donor with aplastic anemia.

This clonotype was detected many times. The chain recombines TRBV25-1 with TRBJ1-4, with TRBD1 as a possible D gene (6 bases). Deletions cut 4 bases from V and 6 bases from J, with 15 bases between. This CDR3 comprises 15 residues. CDR1 MGHDK and CDR2 SYGVNS come from the germline V gene. CDR3 in DNA: TGTGCCAGCAGTGCCTTTTCGGGGGGCGATGAAAAACTGTTTTTT. Translation gives CASSAFSGGDEKLFF.

The sample holds many counts of this clonotype. This chain connects TRBV7-8 to TRBJ1-1, with 8 nucleotides matching TRBD1. The CDR3 has 15 residues. V shed 2 bases and J 6 bases; nucleotides not matched to a gene: 8. Germline-derived CDR1 and CDR2 are SGHVS and FQNEAQ. CDR3 sequence (DNA): TGTGCCAGCAGCTTAATTCACTCAGGGGGCTCTGAAGCTTTCTTT. Residues: CASSLIHSGGSEAFF. Filled out from reference TRBV7-8 and TRBJ1-1, the complete variable domain reads GAGVSQSPRYKVAKRGQDVALRCDPISGHVSLFWYQQALGQGPEFLTYFQNEAQLDKSGLPSDRFFAERPEGSVSTLKIQRTQQEDSAVYLCASSLIHSGGSEAFFGQGTRLTVV.

This clonotype was recorded at least ten times. This chain connects TRBV20-1 to TRBJ2-5, with a tentative D call TRBD2 (5 bases). The CDR3 consists of 12 residues. Germline values: CDR1 DFQATT, CDR2 SNEGSKA (reference sequence). Trimming removed 2 bases from V and 7 bases from J, with 11 bases in between. Written as DNA, the CDR3 is TGCAGTGCTAGACCCTATGGAGGGACCCAGTACTTC. Its translation: CSARPYGGTQYF.